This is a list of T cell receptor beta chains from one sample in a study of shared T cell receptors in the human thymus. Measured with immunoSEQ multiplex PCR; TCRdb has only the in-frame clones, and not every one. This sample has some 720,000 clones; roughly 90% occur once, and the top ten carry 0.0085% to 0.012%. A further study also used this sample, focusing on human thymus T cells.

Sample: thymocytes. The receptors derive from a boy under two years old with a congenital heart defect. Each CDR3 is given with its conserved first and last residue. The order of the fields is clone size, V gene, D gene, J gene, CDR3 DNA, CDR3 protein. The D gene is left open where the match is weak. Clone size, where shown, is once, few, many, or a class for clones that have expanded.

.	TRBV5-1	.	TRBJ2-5	TGCGCCAGCAGCTTGGCCCCTAGAGGGGAGACCCAGTACTTC	CASSLAPRGETQYF
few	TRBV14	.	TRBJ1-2	TGTGCCAGCCGCGGGACTTTCAGCTATGGCTACACCTTC	CASRGTFSYGYTF
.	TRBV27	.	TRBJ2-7	TGTGCCAGGGTTGCCGGGACACCGTCCTCCTACGAGCAGTACTTC	CARVAGTPSSYEQYF
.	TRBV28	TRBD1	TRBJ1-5	TGTGCCAGCAGTTTACTCAGGGGGCATCAGCCCCAGCATTTT	CASSLLRGHQPQHF
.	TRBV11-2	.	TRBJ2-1	TGTGCCAGCAGCTCCGGTACAGGGAATGAGCAGTTCTTC	CASSSGTGNEQFF
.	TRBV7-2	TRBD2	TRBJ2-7	TGTGCCAGCAGCTTAGGTGGGACTAGCGGGAGGAGATCGGGCTACGAGCAGTACTTC	CASSLGGTSGRRSGYEQYF
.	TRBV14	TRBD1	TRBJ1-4	TGTGCCAGCAGCGGACAGGAGGGCAATGAAAAACTGTTTTTT	CASSGQEGNEKLFF
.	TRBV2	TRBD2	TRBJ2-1	TGTGCCAGCAGTGGGTCGGGTAGCGGGGGCTCCTACAATGAGCAGTTCTTC	CASSGSGSGGSYNEQFF
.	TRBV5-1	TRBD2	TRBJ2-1	TGCGCCAGCAGCTGGGGAACTAGCGGGCTCAATGAGCAGTTCTTC	CASSWGTSGLNEQFF
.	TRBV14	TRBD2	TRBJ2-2	TGTGCCAGCAGCCGATACAAAGCGGGAGGCGGGGAGCTGTTTTTT	CASSRYKAGGGELFF
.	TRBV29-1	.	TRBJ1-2	TGCAGCGTATACGGTGATAACTATGGCTACACCTTC	CSVYGDNYGYTF
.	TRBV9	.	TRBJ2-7	TGTGCCAGCAGCGTAGGAAATATGGATGGCGGTCTGGGCGAGCAGTACTTC	CASSVGNMDGGLGEQYF
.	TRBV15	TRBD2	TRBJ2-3	TGTGCCACCAGCAGGACCCTCACTAGCGGGATTACAGATACGCAGTATTTT	CATSRTLTSGITDTQYF
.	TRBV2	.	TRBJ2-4	TGTGCCAGCAGTGACTCGAGGGGGAACATTCAGTACTTC	CASSDSRGNIQYF
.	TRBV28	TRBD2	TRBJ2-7	TGTGCCAGCAGTTTAGTGTTGCCTAGCGGTGTCGAGCAGTACTTC	CASSLVLPSGVEQYF
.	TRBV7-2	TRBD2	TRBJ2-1	TGTGCCAGCAGCTTAGTACCTAGCGGGAAGATTTGGTCCTACAATGAGCAGTTCTTC	CASSLVPSGKIWSYNEQFF
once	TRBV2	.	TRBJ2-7	TGTGCCAGCAGTGTTACCCCAAACCGCCAGCCCGGGACTCAGGATTACGAGCAGTACTTC	CASSVTPNRQPGTQDYEQYF
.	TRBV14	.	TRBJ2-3	TGTGCCAGCAGCCAACACCCAGCGGGCACAGATACGCAGTATTTT	CASSQHPAGTDTQYF
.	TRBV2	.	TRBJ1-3	TGTGCCAGCAGTGAAGGTGGCCACTCTGGAAACACCATATATTTT	CASSEGGHSGNTIYF
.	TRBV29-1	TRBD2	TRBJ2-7	TGCAGCGTTGAGACAGGGACTAGCGGGAGGATAAACTACGAGCAGTACTTC	CSVETGTSGRINYEQYF
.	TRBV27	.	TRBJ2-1	TGTGCCAGCAGTTTAGGTCTGCGCGGATCCTACAATGAGCAGTTCTTC	CASSLGLRGSYNEQFF
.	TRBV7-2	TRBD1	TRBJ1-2	TGTGCCAGCAGCTCAGGGACAGGCGGCTACACCTTC	CASSSGTGGYTF
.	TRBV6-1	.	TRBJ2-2	TGTGCCAGCAGGATACAGGGAATATGCGGGGAGCTGTTTTTT	CASRIQGICGELFF
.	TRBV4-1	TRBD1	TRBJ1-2	TGCGCCAGCAGCCAAGAAGTGGGGACAGGGGGCTCTCTCTATGGCTACACCTTC	CASSQEVGTGGSLYGYTF
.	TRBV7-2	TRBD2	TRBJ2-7	TGTGCCAGCAGCCTGGCCCTACTAGCGGGAGGGCCTTGGGACGAGCAGTACTTC	CASSLALLAGGPWDEQYF
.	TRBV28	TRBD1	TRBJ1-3	TGTGCCAGCACAATACAGGGGGCGGCCGGAAACACCATATATTTT	CASTIQGAAGNTIYF
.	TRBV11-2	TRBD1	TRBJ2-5	TGTGCCAGCACCGGAAGGGGGCCTGGTCAAGAGACCCAGTACTTC	CASTGRGPGQETQYF
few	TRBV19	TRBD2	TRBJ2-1	TGTGCCAGTAGTATTAAGGCTAGCGGGAGTCTGGATGAGCAGTTCTTC	CASSIKASGSLDEQFF
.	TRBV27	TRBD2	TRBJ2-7	TGTGCCAGCAGTTTAGCCGGACTAGCCGACTCCGAGCAGTACTTC	CASSLAGLADSEQYF
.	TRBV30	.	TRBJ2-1	TGTGCCTGGAGTGTTGTGGACTGGAATTACTACAATGAGCAGTTCTTC	CAWSVVDWNYYNEQFF
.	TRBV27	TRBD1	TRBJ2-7	TGTGCCAGCAGTTTAACAGGGGGTGGGGACGAGCAGTACTTC	CASSLTGGGDEQYF
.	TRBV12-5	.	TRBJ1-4	TGTGCTAGTGGTTTTTCCAGGACTAATGAAAAACTGTTTTTT	CASGFSRTNEKLFF
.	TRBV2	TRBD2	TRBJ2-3	TGTGCCAGCAGGGGCCGGGGAGGAGCGGGGTACACAGATACGCAGTATTTT	CASRGRGGAGYTDTQYF
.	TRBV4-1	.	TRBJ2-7	TGCGCCAGCAGCCAAGATCGGGTCTACGAGCAGTACTTC	CASSQDRVYEQYF
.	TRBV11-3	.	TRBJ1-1	TGTGCCAGCAGCTCCGCAGACAGAGGTGAAGCTTTCTTT	CASSSADRGEAFF
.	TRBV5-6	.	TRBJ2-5	TGTGCCAGCAGCCCAGGACTATACGAAGAGACCCAGTACTTC	CASSPGLYEETQYF